These T cell receptor beta chains were read from a single sample in a study of T cells in Graves' hyperthyroidism and ophthalmopathy. One entry per CDR3 protein results from TCRdb running MiXCR on the multiplex PCR reads. The sample yields more than 500,000 distinct CDR3 sequences, about 14% seen once. Sequenced material: blood. These receptors were collected from a woman aged 40 to 50 with Graves' ophthalmopathy. The CDR3 runs from the conserved cysteine through the conserved F or W. The D gene is left open where the match is weak. Rows give clone size only sometimes, using once, few, many, or a class for an expanded clone.

clone_size cdr3_length d_call j_call v_call cdr3_nt cdr3_aa
many 14 - TRBJ2-7 TRBV6-5 TGTGCCAGCAGTTACGCCCAGGGTCAGTACGAGCAGTACTTC CASSYAQGQYEQYF
- 17 TRBD2 TRBJ2-5 TRBV4-1 TGCGCCAGCAGCCAAGGGTGGCCTAGCGGGAGCGGGGAGACCCAGTACTTC CASSQGWPSGSGETQYF
few 13 TRBD1 TRBJ1-2 TRBV7-9 TGTGCCAGCAGCCATCGGACAGGGGACGGCTACACCTTC CASSHRTGDGYTF
many 14 TRBD1 TRBJ1-1 TRBV12-3/TRBV12-4 TGTGCCAGCAGTTACAGGGGCAGGGACACTGAAGCTTTCTTT CASSYRGRDTEAFF
many 15 - TRBJ1-2 TRBV5-1 TGCGCCAGCAGCTGGGCGTGGGAGGGAGTGAATGGCTACACCTTC CASSWAWEGVNGYTF
few 12 - TRBJ1-1 TRBV25-1 TGTGCCAGCCGCCGGGACACAGTGGAAGCTTTCTTT CASRRDTVEAFF
many 15 - TRBJ2-7 TRBV5-1 TGCGCCAGCAGCTTGGGCTGGGGCCATTCCTACGAGCAGTACTTC CASSLGWGHSYEQYF
many 14 - TRBJ1-2 TRBV7-8 TGTGCCAGCTCTCAAGGCCCAACGAACTATGGCTACACCTTC CASSQGPTNYGYTF
- 15 TRBD1 TRBJ1-6 TRBV27 TGTGCCAGCAGTTTGACAGGGACCTATAATTCACCCCTCCACTTT CASSLTGTYNSPLHF
many 14 TRBD1 TRBJ2-7 TRBV7-9 TGTGCCAGCAACCGGGACAGTGCCCCCTACGAGCAGTACTTC CASNRDSAPYEQYF
many 14 TRBD2 TRBJ2-7 TRBV29-1 TGCAGCGTTGCACTAGCGGGAGGGCCGGGCGAGCAGTACTTC CSVALAGGPGEQYF
many 16 - TRBJ2-6 TRBV12-3/TRBV12-4 TGTGCCAGCCGTTTCTGGAGGGGACCTGGGGCCAACGTCCTGACTTTC CASRFWRGPGANVLTF
many 13 - TRBJ2-7 TRBV6-1 TGTGCCAGCAGTGACGCGGGCTTCCTCGAGCAGTACTTC CASSDAGFLEQYF
many 13 - TRBJ2-7 TRBV18 TGTGCCAGCTCACCACCGGCCACCTACGAGCAGTACTTC CASSPPATYEQYF
few 13 - TRBJ1-1 TRBV10-3 TGTGCCATCAGTGGAACAGTCGGGACTGAAGCTTTCTTT CAISGTVGTEAFF
many 14 TRBD1 TRBJ1-2 TRBV20-1 TGCAGTGCTAGCCCGGGACAGGGGTTCTATGGCTACACCTTC CSASPGQGFYGYTF
many 16 - TRBJ1-2 TRBV6-2/TRBV6-3 TGTGCCAGCAGCCACCCCCCGGGAGCTACTAACTATGGCTACACCTTC CASSHPPGATNYGYTF
many 12 - TRBJ1-1 TRBV29-1 TGCAGCCCCAGGAGGGAGGGTTCTGAAGCTTTCTTT CSPRREGSEAFF
many 13 - TRBJ2-7 TRBV20-1 TGCAGTGCTAGGTGGGAGACCTCCTACGAGCAGTACTTC CSARWETSYEQYF
many 15 - TRBJ1-3 TRBV4-1 TGCGCCAGCAGCCGCGGGGGGAACTCTGGAAACACCATATATTTT CASSRGGNSGNTIYF
few 17 TRBD1 TRBJ1-5 TRBV24-1 TGTACCACCAGTGAGGCGGGACAGGGGGCGATCAATCAGCCCCAGCATTTT CTTSEAGQGAINQPQHF
many 12 TRBD1 TRBJ2-7 TRBV28 TGTGCCAGCAGTTCCGGACAGGAAGGGCAGTACTTC CASSSGQEGQYF
many 15 TRBD1 TRBJ2-5 TRBV6-5 TGTGCCAGCAGTTCCAGGACAGGTACAGAGGAGACCCAGTACTTC CASSSRTGTEETQYF
many 15 - TRBJ1-1 TRBV5-1 TGCGCCAGCAGCTTGGTTCCAGGAGTGAACACTGAAGCTTTCTTT CASSLVPGVNTEAFF
many 15 - TRBJ2-2 TRBV9 TGTGCCAGCAGCGTTGACGGGAGCGACACCGGGGAGCTGTTTTTT CASSVDGSDTGELFF
many 14 TRBD2 TRBJ2-2 TRBV30 TGTGCCTGGAGAAGCGGGAGGGGAACCGGGGAGCTGTTTTTT CAWRSGRGTGELFF
few 14 TRBD1 TRBJ1-2 TRBV5-1 TGCGCCAGCAGCCTGGGGACAGGGGAGCGGGGCTACACCTTC CASSLGTGERGYTF
many 17 TRBD1 TRBJ2-7 TRBV15 TGTGCCACCAGCAGATCTAATTCCGGGACAGGGACCAACGAGCAGTACTTC CATSRSNSGTGTNEQYF
few 15 TRBD1 TRBJ1-6 TRBV4-2 TGTGCCAGCCGAGAGACAGGGATGAATAATTCACCCCTCCACTTT CASRETGMNNSPLHF
- 15 - TRBJ2-5 TRBV13 TGTGCCAGCAGCCTCCGGGACCCCCCGCGGGAGACCCAGTACTTC CASSLRDPPRETQYF
- 18 TRBD1 TRBJ2-7 TRBV19 TGTGCCAGTAGTATATCCTCAGAAACAGGGGTCGGCACCTACGAGCAGTACTTC CASSISSETGVGTYEQYF
many 14 - TRBJ1-1 TRBV28 TGTGCCAGCATATCGGGCGCTCCGGGCACTGAAGCTTTCTTT CASISGAPGTEAFF
many 12 - TRBJ2-5 TRBV6-1 TGTGCCAGCAGTGCCCCGGGGGTGTCCCAGTACTTC CASSAPGVSQYF
many 13 TRBD1 TRBJ1-2 TRBV27 TGTGCCAGCAGTCCGACAGGGCTCGGTGGCTACACCTTC CASSPTGLGGYTF
many 13 - TRBJ1-6 TRBV27 TGTGCCAGCATGAGGTCCTATAATTCACCCCTCCACTTT CASMRSYNSPLHF
few 15 TRBD1 TRBJ2-7 TRBV5-1 TGCGCCAGCAGCGAGGTGACAGGGGGCGCCTACGAGCAGTACTTC CASSEVTGGAYEQYF
many 13 - TRBJ1-6 TRBV9 TGTGCCAGCAGCGTAGGGGAGGGTTCACCCCTCCACTTT CASSVGEGSPLHF
- 13 - TRBJ2-1 TRBV5-1 TGCGCCAGCAGCTTGTGGAGATACAATGAGCAGTTCTTC CASSLWRYNEQFF
few 16 - TRBJ2-1 TRBV3-1 TGTGCCAGCAGCCAAGTGGGCGGAAGCTCCTACAATGAGCAGTTCTTC CASSQVGGSSYNEQFF
many 14 TRBD1 TRBJ1-5 TRBV20-1 TGCAGTGCAAAACCGGGACAGGGGCATCAGCCCCAGCATTTT CSAKPGQGHQPQHF
many 13 - TRBJ2-7 TRBV27 TGTGCCAGCAGTCTCGGGACCAAATACGAGCAGTACTTC CASSLGTKYEQYF
many 12 - TRBJ2-5 TRBV7-2 TGTGCCAGCAGCCGAGGTCCCGAGACCCAGTACTTC CASSRGPETQYF
many 17 - TRBJ1-5 TRBV20-1 TGCAGTGCTAGCAGGGGACATAACATATATAGCAATCAGCCCCAGCATTTT CSASRGHNIYSNQPQHF
- 15 TRBD2 TRBJ2-5 TRBV20-1 TGCAGTGCTTTGACACCGGGACTAGCGGGGGAGACCCAGTACTTC CSALTPGLAGETQYF
many 14 TRBD1 TRBJ2-7 TRBV6-2/TRBV6-3 TGTGCCAGCACCCCGGACAGGGGAGGCTACGAGCAGTACTTC CASTPDRGGYEQYF
many 13 - TRBJ2-5 TRBV6-5 TGTGCCAGCCGACAGGTGTCCAGGGAGACCCAGTACTTC CASRQVSRETQYF
few 13 - TRBJ2-2 TRBV6-1 TGTGCCAGCGCGGGGTTTACCACCGGGGAGCTGTTTTTT CASAGFTTGELFF
many 17 - TRBJ2-6 TRBV10-2 TGCGCCAGCAGTGAGTCGGGCAGGGTCTCTGGGGCCAACGTCCTGACTTTC CASSESGRVSGANVLTF
many 16 - TRBJ2-7 TRBV7-9 TGTGCCAGCAGCTCCTATCGGGACACCCTTCCCTACGAGCAGTACTTC CASSSYRDTLPYEQYF
many 14 - TRBJ1-5 TRBV28 TGTGCCAGCACCTCTCAGGGGAGGGGAGAGCCCCAGCATTTT CASTSQGRGEPQHF